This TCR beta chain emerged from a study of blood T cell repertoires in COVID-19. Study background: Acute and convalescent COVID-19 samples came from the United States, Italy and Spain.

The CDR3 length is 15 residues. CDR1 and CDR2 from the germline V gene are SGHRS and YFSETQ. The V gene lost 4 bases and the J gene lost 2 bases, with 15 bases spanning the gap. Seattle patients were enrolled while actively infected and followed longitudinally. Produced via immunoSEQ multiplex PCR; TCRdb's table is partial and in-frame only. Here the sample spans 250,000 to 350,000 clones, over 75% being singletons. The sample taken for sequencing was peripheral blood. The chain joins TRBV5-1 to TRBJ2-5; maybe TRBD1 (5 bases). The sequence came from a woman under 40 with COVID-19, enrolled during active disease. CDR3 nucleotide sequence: TGCGCCAGCAGCCCCAACCTGGGGCGACAAGAGACCCAGTACTTC. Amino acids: CASSPNLGRQETQYF.